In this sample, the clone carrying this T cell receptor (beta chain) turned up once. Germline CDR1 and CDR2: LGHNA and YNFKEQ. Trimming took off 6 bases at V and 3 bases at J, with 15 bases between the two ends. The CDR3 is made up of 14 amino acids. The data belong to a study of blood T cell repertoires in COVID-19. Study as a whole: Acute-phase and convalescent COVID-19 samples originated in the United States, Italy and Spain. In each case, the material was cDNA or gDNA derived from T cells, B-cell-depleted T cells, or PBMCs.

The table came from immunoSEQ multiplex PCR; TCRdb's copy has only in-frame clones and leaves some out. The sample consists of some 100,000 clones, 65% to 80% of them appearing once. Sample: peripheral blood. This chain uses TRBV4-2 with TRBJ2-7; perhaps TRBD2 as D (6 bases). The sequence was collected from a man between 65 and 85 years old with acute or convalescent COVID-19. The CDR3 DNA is TGTGCCAGCAGTCCCGGGGCGGGAAACTACGAGCAGTACTTC. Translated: CASSPGAGNYEQYF.